The clone carrying this T cell receptor (beta chain) was recorded once. Under the authors' procedure: Amplified reference gene primers provided the basis for estimating nucleated cell counts. The repertoire was sequenced with immunoSEQ multiplex PCR; TCRdb's copy has only in-frame clones and lacks some. That table is the source of V, J and clone size, and D and trimming were worked out from the DNA. Of approximately 400,000 clones listed, 70% to 85% are singletons. The sample comes from a study of blood T cell repertoires in COVID-19. In the study overall: Samples of COVID-19 (acute and convalescent) were obtained from the United States, Italy and Spain. T cells, B-cell-depleted T cells, or PBMCs supplied cDNA or gDNA.

Trimming removed 4 bases at V and 7 bases at J, with 11 bases between. The CDR3 has 13 amino acids. Per germline, CDR1 MGHRA and CDR2 YSYEKL. The sequence was obtained from a human donor with acute or convalescent COVID-19. The donor label of this sample is uncertain. This sequence joins TRBV4-1 and TRBJ1-5; D is possibly TRBD1 (5 bases). Sequences were obtained from peripheral blood. CDR3 residues: CASSRGVKQPQHF. As DNA, the CDR3 is TGCGCCAGCAGCCGGGGGGTCAAACAGCCCCAGCATTTT.